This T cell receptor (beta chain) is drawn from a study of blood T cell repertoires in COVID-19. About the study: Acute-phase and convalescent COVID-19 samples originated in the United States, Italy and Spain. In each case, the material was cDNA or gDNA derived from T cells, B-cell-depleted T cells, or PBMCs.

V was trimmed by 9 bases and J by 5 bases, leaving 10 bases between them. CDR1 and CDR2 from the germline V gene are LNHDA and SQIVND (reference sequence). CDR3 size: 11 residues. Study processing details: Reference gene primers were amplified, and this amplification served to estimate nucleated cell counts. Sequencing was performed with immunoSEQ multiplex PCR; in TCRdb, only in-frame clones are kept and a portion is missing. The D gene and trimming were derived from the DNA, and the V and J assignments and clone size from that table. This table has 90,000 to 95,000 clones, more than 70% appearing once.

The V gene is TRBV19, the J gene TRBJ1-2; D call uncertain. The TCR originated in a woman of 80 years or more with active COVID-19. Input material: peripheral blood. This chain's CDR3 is CASSRGYGYTF. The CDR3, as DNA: TGTGCCAGCTCACGGGGATATGGCTACACCTTC.